One and the same sample provided the 23 T cell receptor beta chains below, sequenced in a study of early stage breast cancer tumors. Libraries were prepared by immunoSEQ multiplex PCR; TCRdb keeps only in-frame clonotypes and omits some of them. The sample has more than 60,000 clones; 65% to 80% are singletons. Sequencing used blood. These receptors originate from a person aged 55-75 years with breast cancer.

This chain connects TRBV6-1 to TRBJ1-5; D remains ambiguous. V was cut by 2 bases and J by 5 bases, with 13 bases left in between. This CDR3 spans 15 amino acids. The germline gives CDR1 MNHNS, CDR2 SASEGT. The CDR3: CASSENWGVDQPQHF. The CDR3 nucleotides read TGTGCCAGCAGTGAAAATTGGGGAGTGGATCAGCCCCAGCATTTT.

The J gene is TRBJ2-3, the V gene TRBV27, with 9 bases that match TRBD2. The ends lost 6 bases at V and 1 base at J; junction bases unmatched: 2. Germline V gene sequence: CDR1 MNHEY, CDR2 SMNVEV (reference sequence). CDR3 length: 14 residues. The CDR3 nucleotides read TGTGCCAGCAGACTAGCGGGCGGCACAGATACGCAGTATTTT. Translated, it gives CASRLAGGTDTQYF.

This clone was recorded once. This sequence joins TRBV19 and TRBJ1-6, with D possibly TRBD1 on 5 matching bases. Germline V gene sequence: CDR1 LNHDA, CDR2 SQIVND (reference sequence). Trimming took off 7 bases at V and 0 bases at J, with 13 bases between the two ends. The length of the CDR3 is 16 residues. The DNA for the CDR3 is TGTGCCAGTACTCCGGGGGTGAGCTCCTATAATTCACCCCTCCACTTT. The encoded protein is CASTPGVSSYNSPLHF.

This chain joins TRBV5-4 and TRBJ1-2, with D maybe TRBD1 (5 bases). Trimming removed 6 bases at V and 5 bases at J, with 20 bases between. Germline V lookup: CDR1 SGHNT, CDR2 YYREEE (reference sequence). The CDR3 sequence is 15 residues long. The CDR3 bases are TGTGCCAGCATCGGGGACCATCCAGGCGGTTATGGCTACACCTTC. This sequence encodes CASIGDHPGGYGYTF.

The chain has TRBV19 and TRBJ2-2; 7 nucleotides match TRBD1. The CDR3 has 14 residues. Per the germline V gene, CDR1 is LNHDA and CDR2 is SQIVND (reference sequence). Trimming cost V 7 bases and J 1 base; bases outside gene matches: 3. Here the CDR3 DNA reads TGTGCCAGTAATCGACAGGGGAACACCGGGGAGCTGTTTTTT. Translating gives CASNRQGNTGELFF.

CDR3 region: CASGRGEGLAFYNEQFF. CDR3 DNA: TGTGCCAGCGGGAGGGGCGAGGGACTAGCTTTCTACAATGAGCAGTTCTTC. The chain couples TRBV5-6 to TRBJ2-1, with 9 bases aligning to TRBD2. The germline gives CDR1 SGHDT, CDR2 YYEEEE. V lost 7 bases and J lost 3; bases outside the gene matches: 14. The CDR3 is 17 residues long.

Turning to this clone: A read error may account for a junction end that differs from germline. The V and J genes are TRBV11-2 and TRBJ2-1, with D unresolved. The CDR3 runs to 15 residues. Germline lookup yields CDR1 SGHAT and CDR2 FQNNGV. The CDR3 sequence is CASSLDNRSYNEQFF. CDR3 in DNA: TGTGCCAGCAGCCTAGACAACCGCTCCTACAATGAGCAGTTCTTC.

The chain has TRBV28 and TRBJ2-1; D may be TRBD2 (5 bases). The CDR3 has 13 residues. V gave up 11 bases and J gave up 7 bases, with 18 bases separating them. Germline V gene sequence: CDR1 MDHEN, CDR2 SYDVKM. CDR3 in amino acids: CASSHPRGNEQFF. DNA for the CDR3: TGTGCCTCCTCCCACCCCCGCGGGAATGAGCAGTTCTTC.

The chain couples TRBV5-6 to TRBJ2-5, with D uncertain. Per the germline V gene, CDR1 is SGHDT and CDR2 is YYEEEE. This CDR3 comprises 14 residues. V dropped 4 bases and J dropped 1 base, with 11 bases sitting between them. The CDR3: CASSQGLSQETQYF. Written as DNA, the CDR3 is TGTGCCAGCAGCCAAGGGCTATCCCAAGAGACCCAGTACTTC.

The V gene is TRBV4-1, the J gene TRBJ1-3; D gene ambiguous. Germline V gene sequence: CDR1 MGHRA, CDR2 YSYEKL. Trimming pared 0 bases from V and 0 bases from J, leaving 18 bases between. CDR3 length: 19 amino acids. The CDR3 loop is CASSQDRITRFRSGNTIYF. The CDR3 DNA is TGCGCCAGCAGCCAAGACAGGATAACTAGGTTCCGCTCTGGAAACACCATATATTTT.

The V gene is TRBV5-1, the J gene TRBJ2-3; 8 bases match TRBD2. Germline V gene lookup returns CDR1 SGHRS and CDR2 YFSETQ. Trimming at V came to 5 bases and at J to 0 bases, leaving 8 bases not matched to a gene. This CDR3 is built from 16 residues. The CDR3 coding sequence is TGCGCCAGCAGAGCCGGGGGGGCGGCTAGCACAGATACGCAGTATTTT. Protein: CASRAGGAASTDTQYF.

The chain is built from TRBV2 and TRBJ2-3, with D possibly being TRBD1 or TRBD2 (7 bases each). The CDR3 runs 17 residues. CDR1 and CDR2 (germline): SNHLY, FYNNEI. The germline V and J ends were trimmed by 9 bases and 2 bases, with 24 bases remaining between them. The chain's CDR3 is CASGEGGTAYSTDTQYF. CDR3 in DNA: TGTGCCAGTGGGGAGGGGGGGACAGCTTATTCCACAGATACGCAGTATTTT.

This clone was found a few times. Germline is not matched at one junction end, which may reflect a read error. The chain employs TRBV7-7 and TRBJ2-1, with 10 bases fitting TRBD1. This CDR3 has 14 amino acids. In germline, CDR1 is SSHAT, CDR2 FNYEAQ (reference sequence). CDR3 DNA: TGTGCTAGCAGCCGAGTCGGGACAGGGGATGAGCAGTTCTTC. This sequence encodes CASSRVGTGDEQFF.

The chain joins TRBV2 to TRBJ2-1, with no clear D. CDR3 length: 13 residues. The germline V gene encodes CDR1 SNHLY and CDR2 FYNNEI. The germline V and J ends were trimmed by 3 bases and 9 bases, with 12 bases remaining between them. The CDR3 is CASSENPGTEQFF. The CDR3 DNA reads TGTGCCAGCAGTGAGAACCCAGGCACTGAGCAGTTCTTC.

The chain couples TRBV29-1 to TRBJ1-2, with 7 bases matching TRBD1. The CDR3 covers 13 residues. From germline, CDR1 is SQVTM and CDR2 ANQGSEA. Trimming removed 2 bases from V and 4 bases from J; junction bases left unmatched: 4. The CDR3 region has the DNA TGCAGCGTTGAATCGGGACAGACCTATGGCTACACCTTC. This gives the protein CSVESGQTYGYTF. Full variable domain (rest looked up from reference TRBV29-1 and TRBJ1-2): SAVISQKPSRDICQRGTSLTIQCQVDSQVTMMFWYRQQPGQSLTLIATANQGSEATYESGFVIDKFPISRPNLTFSTLTVSNMSPEDSSIYLCSVESGQTYGYTFGSGTRLTVV.

The chain is built from TRBV7-3 and TRBJ1-1; D remains unclear. Germline CDR1 reads SGHTA; CDR2 reads FQGTGA. V dropped 1 base and J dropped 5 bases, with 8 bases sitting between them. This CDR3 has 13 amino acids. The CDR3 region is CASSLRPATEAFF. Here the CDR3 DNA reads TGTGCCAGCAGCTTAAGGCCAGCGACTGAAGCTTTCTTT.

V usage is TRBV30 and J usage is TRBJ1-6, with D tentatively TRBD1 (6 bases). This CDR3 contains 15 residues. In germline, CDR1 is GTSNPN, CDR2 SVGIG (reference sequence). V lost 7 bases to trimming and J lost 8 bases, with 21 bases between them. CDR3 residues: CAYRAGALNYSPLHF. DNA of the CDR3: TGTGCCTACCGGGCGGGGGCTTTGAATTATTCACCCCTCCACTTT. Filled out from reference TRBV30 and TRBJ1-6, the complete variable domain reads SQTIHQWPATLVQPVGSPLSLECTVEGTSNPNLYWYRQAAGRGLQLLFYSVGIGQISSEVPQNLSASRPQDRQFILSSKKLLLSDSGFYLCAYRAGALNYSPLHFGNGTRLTVT.

This sequence joins TRBV28 and TRBJ2-7, with 7 bases fitting TRBD1. J lost 3 bases, V lost 5 bases, and 10 bases had no gene match. Germline loops: CDR1 MDHEN, CDR2 SYDVKM. The CDR3 runs 15 residues. CDR3 residues: CASSTRQGGDYEQYF. Written as DNA, the CDR3 is TGTGCCAGCAGTACACGACAGGGTGGGGACTACGAGCAGTACTTC.

CDR3: CASSPRDDEQFF. CDR3 bases: TGTGCCAGCTCACCACGAGACGATGAGCAGTTCTTC. J is TRBJ2-1 and V is TRBV18; no reliable D call. In germline, CDR1 is KGHSH, CDR2 LQKENI. Trimming removed 1 base at V and 8 bases at J, with 6 bases between. This CDR3 region has 12 residues.

The chain recombines TRBV28 with TRBJ2-3; TRBD1 matches at 9 bases. The CDR3 totals 18 residues. CDR1 MDHEN and CDR2 SYDVKM come from the germline V gene. The V segment lost 0 bases and the J segment 2 bases; nucleotides outside the gene matches: 9. For the CDR3, the DNA is TGTGCCAGCAGTTTATGGGGACAGGGTGGGTTAGTCACAGATACGCAGTATTTT. It encodes CASSLWGQGGLVTDTQYF.

V usage is TRBV5-5 and J usage is TRBJ2-2, with a weak D call TRBD1 (5 bases). Germline V gene data show CDR1 as SGHKS and CDR2 as YYEKEE (reference sequence). This CDR3 comprises 15 residues. V was pared by 2 bases and J by 3 bases, with 11 bases between. CDR3 in amino acids: CASSFQGAHTGELFF. The CDR3 nucleotides are TGTGCCAGCAGCTTTCAGGGCGCGCACACCGGGGAGCTGTTTTTT.

This clone was counted once. The identical CDR3 is also encoded by other nucleotide sequences in the sample. The chain links TRBV10-1 to TRBJ2-7; no clear D. Between the trimmed V and J ends, which lost 4 bases and 1 base, there was a span of 11 bases. Germline-derived CDR1 and CDR2 are WNHNN and SYGVQD (reference sequence). The CDR3 consists of 14 residues. This CDR3 is CASSGSQTSYEQYF. The CDR3 DNA sequence: TGCGCCAGCAGTGGGTCCCAAACGTCCTACGAGCAGTACTTC.

The J gene is TRBJ1-2, the V gene TRBV21-1. TRBV21-1 is termed a pseudogene. This CDR3 has 9 residues. CDR3 sequence reads: CASERGYTF. DNA of the CDR3: TGTGCCAGCGAGAGAGGCTACACCTTC.